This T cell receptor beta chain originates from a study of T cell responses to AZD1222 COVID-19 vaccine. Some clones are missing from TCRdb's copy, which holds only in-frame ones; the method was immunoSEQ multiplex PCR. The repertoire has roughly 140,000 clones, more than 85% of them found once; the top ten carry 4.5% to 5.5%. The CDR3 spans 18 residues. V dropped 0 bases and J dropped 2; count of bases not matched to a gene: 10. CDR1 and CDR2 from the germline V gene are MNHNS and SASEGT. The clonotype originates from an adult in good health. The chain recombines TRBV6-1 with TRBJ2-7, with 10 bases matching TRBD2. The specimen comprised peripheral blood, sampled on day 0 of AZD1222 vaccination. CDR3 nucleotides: TGTGCCAGCAGTGAAGCCCCACCACTAGCGGGGATAACCTACGAGCAGTACTTC. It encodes CASSEAPPLAGITYEQYF.